The 32 T cell receptor beta chains reported below all come from one sample, sequenced in a study of T cell responses to AZD1222 COVID-19 vaccine. Sequenced by immunoSEQ multiplex PCR; TCRdb stores in-frame clones only, minus some. The table has under 120,000 clones, 87% seen once. The starting material was peripheral blood, obtained 28 days after the second AZD1222 dose. The receptors derive from an adult who received the AZD1222 COVID-19 vaccine.

V usage is TRBV4-1 and J usage is TRBJ2-7; 11 bases map to TRBD2. Germline V lookup: CDR1 MGHRA, CDR2 YSYEKL. V lost 1 base to trimming and J lost 4 bases; unmatched junction nucleotides: 15. This CDR3 is built from 19 residues. DNA for the CDR3: TGCGCCAGCAGCCAAGCGGCGGTCCAACTAGCGGGAGTAGTATACGAGCAGTACTTC. Translation gives CASSQAAVQLAGVVYEQYF.

This chain joins TRBV7-9 and TRBJ1-3; a weak D match, TRBD1 (6 bases). V was cut by 5 bases and J by 3 bases, with 14 bases left in between. CDR3 size: 15 residues. Germline V gene data show CDR1 as SEHNR and CDR2 as FQNEAQ (reference sequence). CDR3 residues: CASSLDTGIGNTIYF. CDR3 nucleotide sequence: TGTGCCAGCAGCCTTGACACAGGGATTGGAAACACCATATATTTT.

The chain recombines TRBV30 with TRBJ1-2; D is ambiguous. The V and J ends lost 2 bases and 0 bases respectively, with 13 bases between them. CDR1 is GTSNPN, CDR2 SVGIG, per germline (reference sequence). There are 15 residues in the CDR3. CDR3 protein: CAWSHANTANYGYTF. CDR3 bases: TGTGCCTGGAGTCACGCAAACACGGCTAACTATGGCTACACCTTC.

The chain combines TRBV11-2 with TRBJ1-2; D gene unclear. V lost 3 bases and J 4 bases, leaving 15 bases between the germline ends. Germline assignment: CDR1 SGHAT and CDR2 FQNNGV. The CDR3 has 15 amino acids. This CDR3 reads CASSFRKREFYGYTF. In nucleotides, the CDR3 is TGTGCCAGCAGCTTCCGAAAAAGGGAGTTCTATGGCTACACCTTC.

This chain joins TRBV7-8 and TRBJ1-3; D remains ambiguous. V was shortened by 5 bases and J by 1 base, with 15 bases between the two germline ends. The germline V gene has CDR1 SGHVS and CDR2 FQNEAQ. This CDR3 spans 16 amino acids. The CDR3 sequence: CASSLGPGGSGNTIYF. The CDR3 bases are TGTGCCAGCAGCCTTGGTCCGGGTGGGTCTGGAAACACCATATATTTT.

J is TRBJ1-5 and V is TRBV28; 7 bases match TRBD1. CDR3 size: 16 residues. The junction had 8 bases not matched to a gene; V was cut back by 2 bases and J by 4 bases. Germline assignment: CDR1 MDHEN and CDR2 SYDVKM. The DNA for the CDR3 is TGTGCCAGCAGTTTAGGAGCAGGGACAGAAAATCAGCCCCAGCATTTT. This sequence encodes CASSLGAGTENQPQHF.

The genes are TRBV5-6 and TRBJ2-4; 8 bases match TRBD1. CDR1 is SGHDT, CDR2 YYEEEE, per germline. Losses at the gene ends were 0 bases for V and 6 bases for J; bases not matched to a gene: 8. The CDR3 contains 16 residues. CDR3 DNA: TGTGCCAGCAGCTTGGGGCCTACAGGGGGAGGAAACATTCAGTACTTC. As protein: CASSLGPTGGGNIQYF.

This clone was seen just once. CDR3 nucleotides: TGCGCCAGCAGCCGAATCCGGGACCCAAAACAAGGTCTCACCGGGGAGCTGTTTTTT. It yields the protein CASSRIRDPKQGLTGELFF. This sequence joins TRBV23-1 and TRBJ2-2; D possibly uses TRBD1 or TRBD2 (5 bases each). TRBV23-1 is placed among ORFs of uncertain function. The V end lost 6 bases, the J end lost 4 bases, and 27 bases lay between the germline ends. There are 19 residues in the CDR3.

The chain combines TRBV28 with TRBJ2-5; D is unclear. The V end was cut by 2 bases, the J end by 1 base, with 5 bases between. Germline V CDR1 and CDR2: MDHEN, SYDVKM. This CDR3 has 13 residues. The CDR3 loop reads CASSLLTQETQYF. The CDR3 DNA reads as TGTGCCAGCAGTTTACTGACCCAAGAGACCCAGTACTTC.

J is TRBJ1-6 and V is TRBV4-2; D is undetermined. V was cut by 0 bases and J by 0 bases, with 9 bases left in between. The CDR3 loop spans 17 amino acids. CDR1 is LGHNA, CDR2 YNFKEQ, per germline. The CDR3 nucleotides are TGTGCCAGCAGCCAAGAGACATTAAGCTCCTATAATTCACCCCTCCACTTT. Its translation: CASSQETLSSYNSPLHF.

The chain uses TRBV19 and TRBJ1-1; D possibly corresponds to TRBD1 (6 bases). In germline, CDR1 is LNHDA, CDR2 SQIVND (reference sequence). The CDR3 length is 13 residues. V was pared by 8 bases and J by 4 bases, with 14 bases between. The CDR3 sequence is CASLDRTGTEAFF. The CDR3 coding sequence is TGTGCCAGTCTGGACAGAACGGGCACTGAAGCTTTCTTT.

The chain combines TRBV6-4 with TRBJ1-2; D remains ambiguous. V lost 3 bases and J 8 bases, leaving 13 bases between the germline ends. The germline CDR1 and CDR2 sequences are MRHNA and SNTAGT. The CDR3 runs 13 residues. The CDR3 spells CASSEDGFGGYTF. DNA for the CDR3: TGTGCCAGCAGTGAAGACGGGTTTGGGGGCTACACCTTC.

V gene TRBV20-1 combines with J gene TRBJ1-1; D is ambiguous. The ends were cut back, 3 bases at V and 4 bases at J, with 12 bases in the middle. The germline gives CDR1 DFQATT, CDR2 SNEGSKA (reference sequence). This CDR3 has 13 residues. Written as DNA, the CDR3 is TGCAGTGCTAGTCGAGTTCCGGTCACTGAAGCTTTCTTT. Amino acids: CSASRVPVTEAFF.

The chain couples TRBV7-2 to TRBJ1-5; 7 bases line up with TRBD1. V dropped 5 bases and J dropped 1; count of bases not matched to a gene: 5. The germline CDR1 and CDR2 sequences are SGHTA and FQGNSA. The CDR3 has 15 amino acids. CDR3 DNA sequence: TGTGCCAGCAGCCCAACAGGGGCCAGCAATCAGCCCCAGCATTTT. Protein sequence: CASSPTGASNQPQHF.

The CDR3 region is CASSQDRDGNTIYF. CDR3 coding DNA: TGCGCCAGCAGCCAAGACAGGGATGGAAACACCATATATTTT. The V call is TRBV5-1, the J call TRBJ1-3; TRBD1 matches 7 bases. The length of the CDR3 is 14 residues. Per germline, CDR1 SGHRS and CDR2 YFSETQ. With V trimmed by 4 bases and J by 3 bases, 4 bases remained unmatched.

The chain joins TRBV7-2 to TRBJ2-7; D gene unclear. Trimming took off 2 bases at V and 1 base at J, with 9 bases between the two ends. Per germline, CDR1 SGHTA and CDR2 FQGNSA. This CDR3 contains 14 residues. DNA for the CDR3: TGTGCCAGCAGCTTAATTGGGGATTCCTACGAGCAGTACTTC. It yields the protein CASSLIGDSYEQYF.

The V and J genes are TRBV30 and TRBJ1-2; 8 nucleotides align to TRBD1. The V gene end was trimmed by 0 bases and the J gene end by 4 bases; junction bases not matched to a gene: 7. Germline loops: CDR1 GTSNPN, CDR2 SVGIG (reference sequence). The CDR3 is 15 amino acids. The CDR3 loop reads CAWSVGTGKIYGYTF. CDR3 DNA sequence: TGTGCCTGGAGTGTAGGGACAGGAAAAATCTATGGCTACACCTTC.

The gene calls are TRBV15 and TRBJ1-6; D call uncertain. Germline V gene sequence: CDR1 LNHNV, CDR2 YYDKDF (reference sequence). The CDR3 sequence is 14 residues long. Deletions cut 1 base from V and 8 bases from J, with 9 bases between. CDR3 amino acids: CATSRVRSDSPLHF. CDR3 sequence (DNA): TGTGCCACCAGCAGAGTCCGATCTGATTCACCCCTCCACTTT.

This chain uses TRBV7-2 with TRBJ1-3; D not resolved. Germline V CDR1 and CDR2: SGHTA, FQGNSA. V lost 5 bases and J 0 bases, leaving 11 bases between the germline ends. The CDR3 is 15 residues long. The CDR3 nucleotides are TGTGCCAGCAGCCCCGGTGGGCTCTCTGGAAACACCATATATTTT. This sequence encodes CASSPGGLSGNTIYF.

The genes are TRBV5-6 and TRBJ2-1, with D possibly TRBD1 on 5 matching bases. Germline V gives CDR1 SGHDT, CDR2 YYEEEE. The CDR3 sequence is 14 residues long. V lost 3 bases and J 7 bases, leaving 14 bases between the germline ends. Written as DNA, the CDR3 is TGTGCCAGCAGCTACGGACACGCCGAAAATGAGCAGTTCTTC. Its protein is CASSYGHAENEQFF.

V usage is TRBV3-1 (or the pseudogene TRBV3-2) and J usage is TRBJ2-1; D call uncertain. Germline CDR1 reads LGHDT; CDR2 reads YNNKEL (reference sequence). V shed 2 bases and J shed 0 bases, with 11 bases lying between them. The CDR3 length is 16 residues. CDR3 coding DNA: TGTGCCAGCAGCCAAAGCCCGCGTAACTCCTACAATGAGCAGTTCTTC. Residues: CASSQSPRNSYNEQFF.

The chain links TRBV6-5 to TRBJ2-1, with D possibly TRBD1 on 6 matching bases. Germline lookup yields CDR1 MNHEY and CDR2 SVGAGI. This CDR3 has 14 residues. The V gene lost 7 bases and the J gene lost 10 bases, with 20 bases spanning the gap. CDR3 protein: CASKTTGTYGEQFF. The CDR3 DNA is TGTGCCAGCAAAACTACCGGGACATATGGAGAGCAGTTCTTC.

This clone was found a few times. This sequence joins TRBV30 and TRBJ1-1; TRBD1 is a possible D gene (6 bases). Germline CDR1 is GTSNPN and CDR2 is SVGIG (reference sequence). The CDR3 spans 13 residues. V lost 2 bases, J lost 3 bases, and 10 bases lay in between. The CDR3 here is CAWSRGEYTEAFF. In nucleotides, the CDR3 is TGTGCCTGGAGTAGGGGGGAATACACTGAAGCTTTCTTT.

This clone showed up just a few times. The CDR3 DNA sequence: TGTGCCAGCAGCAACGGACAGGATAGCAATCAGCCCCAGCATTTT. This gives the protein CASSNGQDSNQPQHF. This chain joins TRBV5-4 and TRBJ1-5; 7 bases map to TRBD1. The CDR3 loop spans 15 amino acids. Germline CDR1 is SGHNT and CDR2 is YYREEE (reference sequence). Trimming at V came to 4 bases and at J to 0 bases, leaving 4 bases not matched to a gene.

This clone was recorded a few times. The chain has TRBV28 and TRBJ2-3; TRBD2 aligns across 12 bases. The CDR3 length is 19 residues. CDR1 and CDR2 (germline): MDHEN, SYDVKM. The J segment lost 0 bases and the V segment lost 3 bases, leaving 10 bases of the junction unmatched. The CDR3 reads CASSFKLLAGGESTDTQYF. CDR3 coding DNA: TGTGCCAGCAGTTTTAAGCTCCTAGCGGGAGGGGAAAGCACAGATACGCAGTATTTT.

A single count supports this clone. The chain employs TRBV29-1 and TRBJ2-3; a possible D gene is TRBD1 (6 bases). The CDR3 is 16 residues long. V was trimmed by 5 bases and J by 1 base, leaving 19 bases between them. Germline CDR1 SQVTM, CDR2 ANQGSEA. The CDR3: CSVPHPSRGGTDTQYF. DNA of the CDR3: TGCAGCGTTCCCCACCCTTCCAGGGGCGGCACAGATACGCAGTATTTT.

The chain couples TRBV15 to TRBJ2-7; D is perhaps TRBD1 or TRBD2 (5 bases each). Germline V gene data show CDR1 as LNHNV and CDR2 as YYDKDF (reference sequence). V lost 0 bases, J lost 4 bases, and 13 bases lay in between. The length of the CDR3 is 15 residues. The CDR3 reads CATSRDRAGSYEQYF. CDR3 coding DNA: TGTGCCACCAGCAGAGACCGAGCAGGGAGTTACGAGCAGTACTTC.

The chain joins TRBV10-2 to TRBJ1-2, with a tentative D call TRBD1 (6 bases). Germline V gene data show CDR1 as WSHSY and CDR2 as SAAADI. CDR3 length: 13 amino acids. V lost 6 bases and J lost 3, with 11 bases in between. CDR3 sequence: CASSIGGHYGYTF. CDR3 coding DNA: TGCGCCAGCAGCATAGGGGGTCACTATGGCTACACCTTC.

J is TRBJ2-7 and V is TRBV5-6; D gene ambiguous. V was cut by 0 bases and J by 6 bases, with 4 bases left in between. This CDR3 region has 11 residues. The V gene's germline CDR1 is SGHDT and CDR2 YYEEEE. CDR3 sequence (DNA): TGTGCCAGCAGCTTGGGGCTCGAGCAGTACTTC. Protein: CASSLGLEQYF. Variable domain in full (rest from reference TRBV5-6 and TRBJ2-7): DAGVTQSPTHLIKTRGQQVTLRCSPKSGHDTVSWYQQALGQGPQFIFQYYEEEERQRGNFPDRFSGHQFPNYSSELNVNALLLGDSALYLCASSLGLEQYFGPGTRLTVT.

This chain connects TRBV4-1 to TRBJ2-7; 15 bases fit TRBD2. Germline CDR1 MGHRA, CDR2 YSYEKL. V lost 1 base to trimming and J lost 3 bases; unmatched junction nucleotides: 10. The CDR3 is made up of 19 amino acids. CDR3 DNA: TGCGCCAGCAGCCAAGCGACTTCCGGGACTAGCGGGAGGAACTACGAGCAGTACTTC. Protein: CASSQATSGTSGRNYEQYF.

This chain uses TRBV5-1 with TRBJ2-6, with D unclear. Per germline, CDR1 SGHRS and CDR2 YFSETQ. V was cut by 4 bases and J by 2 bases, with 16 bases left in between. This CDR3 has 17 residues. The CDR3 loop is CASSPSVGPPGANVLTF. DNA for the CDR3: TGCGCCAGCAGCCCTTCGGTCGGGCCCCCTGGGGCCAACGTCCTGACTTTC.

V and J are TRBV4-1 and TRBJ1-2, with D hard to call. Germline V gene sequence: CDR1 MGHRA, CDR2 YSYEKL. The CDR3 sequence is 15 residues long. Trimming took off 1 base at V and 1 base at J, with 10 bases between the two ends. The CDR3 bases are TGCGCCAGCAGCCAAGCGGGAGGGCTTAACTATGGCTACACCTTC. This codes for CASSQAGGLNYGYTF.